The 8 T cell receptor beta chains listed next were all sequenced from one sample in a study of CD8+CD57+ T cells in acquired aplastic anemia. TCR beta VDJ and CDR3 profiling used genomic DNA as template. Using its own MiXCR run on the reads, TCRdb lists one record per CDR3 protein. The table lists 150,000 to 200,000 distinct CDR3 sequences, approximately 45% of them singletons. Sequenced: sorted CD4+, CD8+, or CD8+CD57+ T cells (not recorded which) from PBMCs. Receptors were obtained from a human donor in good health.

This clonotype was found many times. This chain joins TRBV2 and TRBJ2-5, with 9 bases that match TRBD2. V was clipped by 3 bases and J by 5 bases; unmatched bases: 10. Germline assignment: CDR1 SNHLY and CDR2 FYNNEI. The CDR3 sequence is 16 residues long. CDR3 DNA sequence: TGTGCCAGCAGTGAGAATATGGCGGGAGGGCTTGAGACCCAGTACTTC. It encodes CASSENMAGGLETQYF.

The chain is built from TRBV12-3 or TRBV12-4 and TRBJ2-1, with 14 bases lining up with TRBD2. V trimming: 5 bases; J trimming: 5 bases; junction bases outside the gene matches: 2. The CDR3 sequence is 15 residues long. The CDR3 region has the DNA TGTGCCAGCAGTGGACTAGCGGGAGGACACAATGAGCAGTTCTTC. This encodes CASSGLAGGHNEQFF.

This clonotype was detected only once. A junction boundary mismatches the germline segment, possibly from a read error. The rearrangement uses TRBV19 and TRBJ2-6, with a tentative D call TRBD1 (5 bases). The CDR3 has 14 amino acids. The germline gives CDR1 LNHDA, CDR2 SQIVND (reference sequence). The CDR3 DNA reads as TGTGCCAGTAGTAGGCTCTCTGGGGCCAACGTCCTGACTTTT. It is translated as CASSRLSGANVLTF.

The table lists this clonotype with a few counts. This sequence joins TRBV10-3 and TRBJ1-6, with 9 bases aligning to TRBD1. The CDR3 is 13 residues long. V lost 6 bases, J lost 14 bases, and 8 bases stayed unmatched. In germline, CDR1 is ENHRY, CDR2 SYGVKD. CDR3 loop: CAISGDRAFALHF. The CDR3 bases are TGTGCCATCAGCGGGGACAGGGCTTTCGCCCTCCACTTT.

Comment on this clonotype: At one end the junction does not follow the germline gene, possibly because of a read error. This rearrangement joins TRBV5-1 to TRBJ2-1, with TRBD2 matching 8 bases. The germline gives CDR1 SGHRS, CDR2 YFSETQ. The CDR3 has 14 amino acids. The CDR3 DNA reads as TGTGCCAGCAGCTTGGCTAGCGGGTACAATGAGCAGTTCTTC. Translating gives CASSLASGYNEQFF.

For the CDR3, the DNA is TGTGCCAGCAGTCACGGGACTAGCGGGATTCGCAGCACAGATACGCAGTATTTT. This encodes CASSHGTSGIRSTDTQYF. This sequence joins TRBV27 and TRBJ2-3; TRBD2 agrees at 13 bases. This CDR3 has 18 amino acids. The junction had 8 bases not matched to a gene; V was cut back by 5 bases and J by 0 bases. The germline V gene has CDR1 MNHEY and CDR2 SMNVEV (reference sequence).

V gene TRBV2 combines with J gene TRBJ1-5; D is perhaps TRBD1 (5 bases). Germline loops: CDR1 SNHLY, CDR2 FYNNEI. V dropped 6 bases and J dropped 0 bases, with 12 bases sitting between them. The CDR3 runs to 15 residues. The chain's CDR3 is CASSQTVFSNQPQHF. For the CDR3, the DNA is TGTGCCAGCAGCCAGACAGTTTTTAGCAATCAGCCCCAGCATTTT.

This clonotype came up many times. V and J are TRBV6-1 and TRBJ1-5; D is unclear. Trimming shortened V by 3 bases and J by 1 base, and 7 bases separated the two germline ends. Germline CDR1 reads MNHNS; CDR2 reads SASEGT. This CDR3 region has 14 residues. CDR3 nucleotides: TGTGCCAGCAGTGATACGATCAGCAATCAGCCCCAGCATTTT. Translation: CASSDTISNQPQHF.